What follows is one T cell receptor beta chain and its context. Its antigen is currently not known. This may come from a read error, since a much larger clone is one base off. These data belong to a study of response to subunit inactivated influenza vaccine (dated by TCRdb to 2016 to 2019). About the full investigation: Deep quantitative profiling of the T cell receptor repertoire was used in the study to follow responses to a trivalent subunit inactivated influenza vaccine. Findings and caveats that apply to the study as a whole: According to the authors, only a limited number of new T cells may be recruited by each seasonal influenza vaccination.

Counted from cysteine to phenylalanine, this CDR3 has 11 amino acids. Only the CDR3 DNA is retained, 33 bases long and in frame from the first base. Trimming at the junction amounts to 5 bases on V and 12 bases on J, and the germline ends lie 13 bases apart. The library was built by means of RT-PCR. TCRdb records Illumina HiSeq 2500 as the sequencer. TCRdb trimmed the raw reads at Q25, called clones with MiXCR and kept productive beta chains. Merged by CDR3 protein, the rows form single entries marked with the most common genes and DNA. In all, the sample holds about 300,000 distinct CDR3 sequences, and 20% to 25% of those were seen once. Clones ranked in the top ten supply 10% to 13% of the sample.

The sample consisted of PBMCs from blood, taken 21 months after vaccination. The receptor was isolated from a man between 50 and 70 years old who received an inactivated influenza vaccine. Donor details come from another sample of the same person, matched by shared clones. Recombination linked TRBV12-3 or TRBV12-4 to TRBJ1-1; the D gene is possibly TRBD1, with 6 bases matching. CDR3 protein: CASSLQGVSFF. Here is the DNA: TGTGCCAGCAGTCTACAGGGTGTGTCTTTCTTT.